Listed here are 12 T cell receptor beta chains from one sample, sequenced in a study of blood T cell repertoires in COVID-19. The assay was immunoSEQ multiplex PCR, and TCRdb's table has in-frame clones only and misses some. The table lists 100,000 or so clones, roughly 80% of them singletons, with around 15% in the top ten. Sequences were obtained from peripheral blood. The receptors derive from a man aged 50 to 60 with active or convalescent COVID-19.

Concerning this clone: This specimen includes other DNA sequences encoding the same CDR3. The V call is TRBV3-1 (or the pseudogene TRBV3-2), the J call TRBJ2-2; TRBD1 might be the D (5 bases). There are 13 residues in the CDR3. From germline, CDR1 is LGHDT and CDR2 YNNKEL (reference sequence). V lost 3 bases and J 5 bases, leaving 7 bases between the germline ends. The CDR3 spells CASSQTDTGELFF. The CDR3 nucleotides read TGTGCCAGCAGCCAGACAGATACCGGGGAGCTGTTTTTT.

The chain carries TRBV19 and TRBJ2-1; possibly TRBD2 for D (5 bases). The CDR3 extends over 16 amino acids. Trimming took 10 bases from V and 5 from J, leaving 24 bases between them. CDR1 LNHDA and CDR2 SQIVND come from the germline V gene (reference sequence). DNA for the CDR3: TGTGCCACCTCCCTCCGCCGCGGAGCGGAAAACAATGAGCAGTTCTTC. Its protein is CATSLRRGAENNEQFF.

The rearrangement uses TRBV4-1 and TRBJ2-2; D is ambiguous. Between the trimmed V and J ends, which lost 5 bases and 8 bases, there was a span of 18 bases. The CDR3 extends over 15 amino acids. Germline CDR1 is MGHRA and CDR2 is YSYEKL. The CDR3 protein is CASSYYNLFTGELFF. The DNA of the CDR3 is TGCGCCAGCAGCTACTACAACCTCTTTACTGGGGAGCTGTTTTTT.

This clone was detected only a few times. The V gene is TRBV2, the J gene TRBJ1-2, with TRBD1 identical over 7 bases. CDR3 length: 14 residues. CDR1 SNHLY and CDR2 FYNNEI come from the germline V gene. V was clipped by 4 bases and J by 4 bases; unmatched bases: 6. DNA for the CDR3: TGTGCCAGCAGTGCGGGCGGGACAGCCTATGGCTACACCTTC. Its protein is CASSAGGTAYGYTF.

This clone has only a few counts. The rearrangement joins TRBV29-1 to TRBJ2-7; TRBD2 might be the D (6 bases). The CDR3 is made up of 13 amino acids. Germline CDR1 and CDR2: SQVTM and ANQGSEA. Trimming stripped 4 bases from V and 0 bases from J, with 10 bases between. CDR3 region: CSVGNGGSYEQYF. The CDR3 bases are TGCAGCGTTGGAAACGGGGGCTCCTACGAGCAGTACTTC.

The rearrangement joins TRBV2 to TRBJ2-7; possible D gene TRBD1, 5 bases. V lost 6 bases, J lost 2 bases, and 8 bases lay in between. Per the germline V gene, CDR1 is SNHLY and CDR2 is FYNNEI. CDR3 length: 12 residues. The CDR3, as DNA: TGTGCCAGCAGCGAGACAGCCTACGAGCAGTACTTC. It specifies CASSETAYEQYF.

The V gene is TRBV7-9, the J gene TRBJ2-1; 9 nucleotides line up with TRBD1. V shed 5 bases and J 5 bases; nucleotides not matched to a gene: 7. Per the germline V gene, CDR1 is SEHNR and CDR2 is FQNEAQ (reference sequence). The CDR3 is 15 amino acids. CDR3 loop: CASSRGQGINNEQFF. CDR3 DNA: TGTGCCAGCAGCCGGGGACAGGGCATTAACAATGAGCAGTTCTTC.

The chain links TRBV12-3 or TRBV12-4 to TRBJ1-1; the match to TRBD1 covers 10 bases. The CDR3 runs 13 residues. V trimming: 6 bases; J trimming: 4 bases; junction bases outside the gene matches: 2. The CDR3 loop reads CASSRDRGTEAFF. The CDR3 DNA sequence: TGTGCCAGCAGCAGGGACAGGGGCACTGAAGCTTTCTTT.

The J gene is TRBJ1-1, the V gene TRBV3-1 (or the pseudogene TRBV3-2); D not certain. Deletions cut 2 bases from V and 6 bases from J, with 7 bases between. The CDR3 has 12 amino acids. Germline assignment: CDR1 LGHDT and CDR2 YNNKEL (reference sequence). The CDR3 protein is CASSQNEAEAFF. The CDR3 DNA follows: TGTGCCAGCAGCCAAAACGAGGCTGAAGCTTTCTTT.

The V call is TRBV11-2, the J call TRBJ1-5, with D unresolved. V was pared by 0 bases and J by 9 bases, with 9 bases between. The CDR3 is 13 amino acids. The germline CDR1 and CDR2 sequences are SGHAT and FQNNGV. This CDR3 is CASSLDGSSPQHF. CDR3 in DNA: TGTGCCAGCAGCTTAGATGGTAGTTCGCCCCAGCATTTT.

The genes are TRBV9 and TRBJ2-1; D may be TRBD2 (5 bases). The V gene lost 0 bases and the J gene lost 8 bases, with 9 bases spanning the gap. The CDR3 loop spans 13 amino acids. CDR1 and CDR2 (germline): SGDLS, YYNGEE. CDR3 sequence reads: CASSVDLEDEQFF. The CDR3 DNA reads TGTGCCAGCAGCGTAGATCTGGAGGATGAGCAGTTCTTC.

The CDR3 nucleotides read TGTGCCAGCAGCAGAGGGGACAGGGACGCTTCACCCCTCCACTTT. Translated: CASSRGDRDASPLHF. This sequence joins TRBV27 and TRBJ1-6; 9 nucleotides match TRBD1. This CDR3 has 15 residues. With 6 bases clipped from V and 9 bases from J, the junction kept 9 bases outside the gene matches. CDR1 and CDR2 (germline): MNHEY, SMNVEV (reference sequence).